A single sample is the source of the 20 T cell receptor beta chains below, sequenced in a study of blood T cell repertoires in COVID-19. Sequencing used immunoSEQ multiplex PCR; TCRdb keeps in-frame clones, though not all of them. This sample carries under 150,000 clones, roughly 88% of them seen once, and the ten largest clones take roughly 30%. What was sequenced was peripheral blood. Receptors were obtained from a human donor in a cohort sampled during active COVID-19.

The chain carries TRBV19 and TRBJ1-1; D may be TRBD1 (5 bases). V was pared by 4 bases and J by 6 bases, with 6 bases between. There are 11 residues in the CDR3. The germline V gene encodes CDR1 LNHDA and CDR2 SQIVND (reference sequence). CDR3: CASSRGAEAFF. The DNA of the CDR3 is TGTGCCAGTAGTAGGGGGGCTGAAGCTTTCTTT.

For the CDR3, the DNA is TGTGCCAGCAGCACTCAACAGGGATATGGCTACACCTTC. Amino acids: CASSTQQGYGYTF. This chain links TRBV13 with TRBJ1-2; D might be TRBD1 (6 bases). Germline V gives CDR1 PRHDT, CDR2 FYEKMQ (reference sequence). This CDR3 is built from 13 residues. The V and J ends lost 5 bases and 5 bases respectively, with 12 bases between them.

The chain is built from TRBV6-4 and TRBJ2-1; D is perhaps TRBD1 (8 bases). Per the germline V gene, CDR1 is MRHNA and CDR2 is SNTAGT. The CDR3 is made up of 15 amino acids. Trimming took off 4 bases at V and 6 bases at J, with 16 bases between the two ends. CDR3 bases: TGTGCCAGCAGTGCAGACAGGGGAGGGATCAATGAGCAGTTCTTC. This codes for CASSADRGGINEQFF.

This chain uses TRBV29-1 with TRBJ2-7, with 9 bases fitting TRBD1. Unmatched junction bases numbered 9, after V lost 6 bases and J lost 0 bases. Germline-derived CDR1 and CDR2 are SQVTM and ANQGSEA. The CDR3 is 15 amino acids. The CDR3 region is CSVDPRGQGSYEQYF. For the CDR3, the DNA is TGCAGCGTAGATCCGCGGGGACAGGGCTCCTACGAGCAGTACTTC.

The chain carries TRBV11-2 and TRBJ2-5; TRBD2 matches at 13 bases. The CDR3 is 15 amino acids. V trimming: 4 bases; J trimming: 6 bases; junction bases outside the gene matches: 5. Germline-derived CDR1 and CDR2 are SGHAT and FQNNGV. CDR3: CASSWGLAGSQTQYF. CDR3 sequence (DNA): TGTGCCAGCAGCTGGGGACTAGCGGGGTCACAGACCCAGTACTTC.

This chain uses TRBV12-3 or TRBV12-4 with TRBJ2-7; possibly TRBD2 for D (6 bases). V was cut by 8 bases and J by 1 base, with 9 bases left in between. The CDR3 totals 12 residues. The CDR3 here is CASSGLSYEQYF. The DNA for the CDR3 is TGTGCCAGCTCGGGACTGTCCTACGAGCAGTACTTC.

V and J are TRBV12-5 and TRBJ2-2; TRBD1 matches at 11 bases. J lost 6 bases, V lost 3 bases, and 6 bases had no gene match. This CDR3 region has 16 residues. Germline V gene data show CDR1 as LGHNT and CDR2 as FRNRAP. This CDR3 is CASGFLDRGPAGELFF. For the CDR3, the DNA is TGTGCTAGTGGTTTCTTGGACAGGGGGCCCGCCGGGGAGCTGTTTTTT.

CDR3 in DNA: TGTGCCTGGAGGGAGGTGGGTTTCGCCCGGGAGCTGTTTTTT. It is translated as CAWREVGFARELFF. V is TRBV30 and J is TRBJ2-2, with D possibly being TRBD2 (5 bases). Germline loops: CDR1 GTSNPN, CDR2 SVGIG (reference sequence). This CDR3 comprises 14 residues. Trimming took 3 bases from V and 9 from J, leaving 17 bases between them.

The chain joins TRBV29-1 to TRBJ1-2; a weak D match, TRBD1 (5 bases). Germline CDR1 is SQVTM and CDR2 is ANQGSEA. The CDR3 covers 10 residues. V lost 5 bases, J lost 5 bases, and 6 bases lay in between. CDR3 sequence: CSVSGYGYTF. CDR3 coding DNA: TGCAGCGTTTCAGGGTATGGCTACACCTTC. The entire variable domain, with the rest obtained from reference TRBV29-1 and TRBJ1-2, is as follows: SAVISQKPSRDICQRGTSLTIQCQVDSQVTMMFWYRQQPGQSLTLIATANQGSEATYESGFVIDKFPISRPNLTFSTLTVSNMSPEDSSIYLCSVSGYGYTFGSGTRLTVV.

This chain links TRBV7-9 with TRBJ2-3; D is uncertain. This CDR3 is built from 13 residues. Deletions cut 8 bases from V and 2 bases from J, with 11 bases between. Germline V gives CDR1 SEHNR, CDR2 FQNEAQ (reference sequence). In nucleotides, the CDR3 is TGTGCCAGCCGACATGGGTTCACAGATACGCAGTATTTT. Amino acid sequence: CASRHGFTDTQYF.

The gene calls are TRBV19 and TRBJ2-7, with 7 bases matching TRBD2. CDR1 LNHDA and CDR2 SQIVND come from the germline V gene (reference sequence). V was pared by 1 base and J by 0 bases, with 3 bases of the junction left unmatched. This CDR3 comprises 15 residues. CDR3 in DNA: TGTGCCAGTAGTATAGGCGGGGGTAGCTCCTACGAGCAGTACTTC. Translation: CASSIGGGSSYEQYF. Looking up the rest from reference TRBV19 and TRBJ2-7 gives the full variable domain: DGGITQSPKYLFRKEGQNVTLSCEQNLNHDAMYWYRQDPGQGLRLIYYSQIVNDFQKGDIAEGYSVSREKKESFPLTVTSAQKNPTAFYLCASSIGGGSSYEQYFGPGTRLTVT.

The chain carries TRBV12-3 or TRBV12-4 and TRBJ1-5, with D possibly TRBD1 on 5 matching bases. Deletions cut 4 bases from V and 4 bases from J, with 8 bases between. This CDR3 is 13 amino acids long. The CDR3 reads CASSSTDNQPQHF. As DNA, the CDR3 is TGTGCCAGCAGTTCGACAGATAATCAGCCCCAGCATTTT.

The chain has TRBV15 and TRBJ2-5; 8 nucleotides line up with TRBD2. This CDR3 has 14 amino acids. Germline CDR1 reads LNHNV; CDR2 reads YYDKDF (reference sequence). Unmatched junction bases numbered 5, after V lost 3 bases and J lost 5 bases. CDR3 amino acids: CATSSRGGGETQYF. In nucleotides, the CDR3 is TGTGCCACCAGCAGCCGGGGGGGCGGTGAGACCCAGTACTTC.

The rearrangement joins TRBV27 to TRBJ1-2; TRBD1 matches at 10 bases. The CDR3 consists of 14 residues. The germline V gene encodes CDR1 MNHEY and CDR2 SMNVEV (reference sequence). Germline trimming cut 5 bases from V and 7 bases from J; bases unmatched to any gene: 7. For the CDR3, the DNA is TGTGCCAGCAGTCCTAGGACAGGGGGATCTGGCTACACCTTC. As protein: CASSPRTGGSGYTF.

The gene calls are TRBV7-6 and TRBJ1-5; 9 nucleotides line up with TRBD1. V lost 4 bases to trimming and J lost 8 bases; unmatched junction nucleotides: 3. In germline, CDR1 is SGHVS, CDR2 FNYEAQ. This CDR3 is built from 13 residues. CDR3 in DNA: TGTGCCAGCAGCTCCGACAGGGGGAAGCCCCAGCATTTT. Protein: CASSSDRGKPQHF.

V is TRBV19 and J is TRBJ1-2; tentative D call: TRBD1 (5 bases). Germline CDR1 is LNHDA and CDR2 is SQIVND (reference sequence). The CDR3 contains 14 residues. V gave up 6 bases and J gave up 1 base, with 12 bases separating them. CDR3 DNA: TGTGCCAGTAGGGGATGGGACTTTAACTATGGCTACACCTTC. Amino acids: CASRGWDFNYGYTF.

The chain employs TRBV20-1 and TRBJ2-7; 8 nucleotides line up with TRBD1. The ends lost 3 bases at V and 0 bases at J; junction bases unmatched: 1. The CDR3 has 13 residues. CDR1 DFQATT and CDR2 SNEGSKA come from the germline V gene (reference sequence). The CDR3 bases are TGCAGTGCTAGTACAGGGGGCTCCTACGAGCAGTACTTC. Its translation: CSASTGGSYEQYF.

The chain's CDR3 is CASSQQGDGYTF. The DNA for the CDR3 is TGTGCCAGCAGCCAGCAGGGGGATGGCTACACCTTC. This chain joins TRBV5-4 and TRBJ1-2; 7 nucleotides line up with TRBD1. The V segment lost 4 bases and the J segment 6 bases; nucleotides outside the gene matches: 3. The CDR3 covers 12 residues. Germline V gene lookup returns CDR1 SGHNT and CDR2 YYREEE (reference sequence).

This clone was observed a few times. V usage is TRBV7-9 and J usage is TRBJ1-6, with D possibly TRBD1 on 6 matching bases. This CDR3 region has 14 residues. Between the trimmed V and J ends, which lost 1 base and 10 bases, there was a span of 11 bases. CDR1 and CDR2 from the germline V gene are SEHNR and FQNEAQ (reference sequence). Written as DNA, the CDR3 is TGTGCCAGCAGCTTAGACTCAGGGGTCTCACCCCTCCACTTT. Translated, it gives CASSLDSGVSPLHF.

The gene calls are TRBV3-1 (or the pseudogene TRBV3-2) and TRBJ1-5; 8 positions match TRBD1. Trimming removed 4 bases from V and 4 bases from J; junction bases left unmatched: 6. CDR3 length: 15 amino acids. CDR1 and CDR2 from the germline V gene are LGHDT and YNNKEL (reference sequence). CDR3 nucleotides: TGTGCCAGCAGCCCATCCGACAGGGGTAATCAGCCCCAGCATTTT. This translates into CASSPSDRGNQPQHF.